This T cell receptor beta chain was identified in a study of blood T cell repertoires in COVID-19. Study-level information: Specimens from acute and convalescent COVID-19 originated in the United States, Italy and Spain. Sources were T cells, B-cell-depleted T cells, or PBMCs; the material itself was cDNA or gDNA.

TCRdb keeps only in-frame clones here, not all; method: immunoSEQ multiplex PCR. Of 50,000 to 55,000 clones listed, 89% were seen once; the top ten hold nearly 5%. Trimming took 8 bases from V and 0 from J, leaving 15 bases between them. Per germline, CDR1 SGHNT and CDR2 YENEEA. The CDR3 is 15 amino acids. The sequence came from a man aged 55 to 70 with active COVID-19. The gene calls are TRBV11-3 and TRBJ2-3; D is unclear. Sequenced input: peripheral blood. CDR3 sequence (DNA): TGTGCCAGCTCATCGTCGGTCTTGAGCACAGATACGCAGTATTTT. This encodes CASSSSVLSTDTQYF. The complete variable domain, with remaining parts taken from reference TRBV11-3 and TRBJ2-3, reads EAGVVQSPRYKIIEKKQPVAFWCNPISGHNTLYWYLQNLGQGPELLIRYENEEAVDDSQLPKDRFSAERLKGVDSTLKIQPAELGDSAVYLCASSSSVLSTDTQYFGPGTRLTVL.